The 9 T cell receptor beta chains presented below share a single source sample, sequenced in a study of blood T cell repertoires in COVID-19. Sequencing was performed with immunoSEQ multiplex PCR; in TCRdb, only in-frame clones are kept and a portion is missing. Among 200,000 to 300,000 clones listed, 88% were seen once. Source material: peripheral blood. The receptor set was obtained from a woman aged 40 to 50 who had recovered from COVID-19.

This clone was found once. This rearrangement joins TRBV4-1 to TRBJ2-1, with no clear D. V lost 4 bases to trimming and J lost 10 bases, with 8 bases between them. Germline V CDR1 and CDR2: MGHRA, YSYEKL. The CDR3 is 11 residues long. The CDR3 nucleotides read TGCGCCAGCAGCCCGGGTGGAGAGCAGTTCTTC. This gives the protein CASSPGGEQFF.

The genes are TRBV9 and TRBJ2-6; the match to TRBD1 covers 10 bases. The trim removed 3 bases at V and 0 bases at J, leaving 9 bases unmatched. CDR3 length equals 19 residues. Germline V gene lookup returns CDR1 SGDLS and CDR2 YYNGEE. CDR3 protein: CASSDPRDRGNSGANVLTF. The CDR3 bases are TGTGCCAGCAGCGACCCCCGGGACAGGGGAAACTCTGGGGCCAACGTCCTGACTTTC.

V usage is TRBV12-3 or TRBV12-4 and J usage is TRBJ2-7, with 9 bases identical to TRBD1. The CDR3 sequence is 12 residues long. V dropped 8 bases and J dropped 1; count of bases not matched to a gene: 0. In DNA form, the CDR3 reads TGTGCCAGCGGGACAGGGTCCTACGAGCAGTACTTC. Translation gives CASGTGSYEQYF.

The chain combines TRBV18 with TRBJ1-2; the match to TRBD1 covers 10 bases. V lost 3 bases, J lost 4 bases, and 8 bases stayed unmatched. Germline CDR1 and CDR2: KGHSH and LQKENI. This CDR3 is built from 16 residues. The CDR3 DNA is TGTGCCAGCTCACCCCCGGGACAGGGGATAACCTATGGCTACACCTTC. Translated, it gives CASSPPGQGITYGYTF.

A remark on this clone: In the same sample, other DNA sequences code for this CDR3. The V and J genes are TRBV6-2 or TRBV6-3 and TRBJ2-7; 11 bases match TRBD2. Germline V gene lookup returns CDR1 MNHEY and CDR2 SVGEGT. V dropped 5 bases and J dropped 3; count of bases not matched to a gene: 3. The CDR3 is 14 residues long. CDR3 in DNA: TGTGCCAGCAGTCCCGGGACTAGCGGCTACGAGCAGTACGTC. Translating it yields CASSPGTSGYEQYV.

The rearrangement links TRBV18 to TRBJ1-2; D is perhaps TRBD1 (5 bases). This CDR3 contains 15 residues. Trimming pared 4 bases from V and 0 bases from J, leaving 12 bases between. Germline V gene lookup returns CDR1 KGHSH and CDR2 LQKENI. In nucleotides, the CDR3 is TGTGCCAGCTCACAGCAGGGCCGAGCTAACTATGGCTACACCTTC. Translating gives CASSQQGRANYGYTF.

V gene TRBV9 combines with J gene TRBJ2-2; TRBD2 matches 12 bases. The CDR3 length is 16 residues. Unmatched junction bases numbered 6, after V lost 0 bases and J lost 9 bases. Germline assignment: CDR1 SGDLS and CDR2 YYNGEE. CDR3 residues: CASSVGLAGGLRELFF. The CDR3 bases are TGTGCCAGCAGCGTAGGGCTAGCGGGAGGGCTTCGGGAGCTGTTTTTT.

V gene TRBV19 combines with J gene TRBJ2-1, with 9 bases aligning to TRBD2. Trimming at V came to 9 bases and at J to 8 bases, leaving 14 bases not matched to a gene. Germline V CDR1 and CDR2: LNHDA, SQIVND (reference sequence). The CDR3 covers 15 residues. In nucleotides, the CDR3 is TGTGCCAGCAACCAACTAGCGGGTCCCAGGGATGAGCAGTTCTTC. Its protein product is CASNQLAGPRDEQFF.

This chain uses TRBV9 with TRBJ1-1; maybe TRBD1 (5 bases). V shed 3 bases and J shed 1 base, with 13 bases lying between them. CDR1 SGDLS and CDR2 YYNGEE come from the germline V gene. The CDR3 loop spans 15 amino acids. The CDR3 sequence is CASSGGGAGNTEAFF. CDR3 DNA sequence: TGTGCCAGCAGCGGGGGAGGGGCGGGGAACACTGAAGCTTTCTTT.